The 11 T cell receptor beta chains reported below all come from one sample, sequenced in a study of vaccination effects on CD4 cells after COVID-19. The ViraFEST assay expanded antigen-specific CD4+ T cells with viral peptide pools before sequencing. Investigators separated out CD4+ T cells once 10 days of culture had passed. Prior SARS-CoV-2 infection was absent in the vaccine recipients, as shown by negative nucleocapsid antibodies. These receptors have no known antigen. TCRdb's table, derived via immunoSEQ multiplex PCR, lists solely in-frame clones and lacks some. The table records about 21,000 clones, over 60% of them present only once. This material consisted of CD4+ T cells from PBMCs cultured with HCoV-NL63 spike peptides, taken before COVID-19 vaccination. The source of these receptors is a human donor who received a COVID-19 vaccine.

The rearrangement links TRBV19 to TRBJ2-7; D is possibly TRBD1 or TRBD2 (6 bases each). The CDR3 is 13 amino acids. With 9 bases removed from V and 3 bases from J, the gap between germline ends came to 15 bases. Germline V gene sequence: CDR1 LNHDA, CDR2 SQIVND (reference sequence). CDR3 sequence (DNA): TGTGCCAGCCGGGGGTCAGGGGTCTACGAGCAGTACTTC. Residues: CASRGSGVYEQYF.

This clone was seen a single time. The gene calls are TRBV5-1 and TRBJ1-1; 9 bases line up with TRBD1. CDR1 is SGHRS and CDR2 is YFSETQ in the germline V gene. The CDR3 runs to 16 residues. The trim removed 4 bases at V and 4 bases at J, leaving 11 bases unmatched. The CDR3 nucleotides read TGCGCCAGCAGCCAAGGACAGGGGAGCGTTGGCACTGAAGCTTTCTTT. Its protein is CASSQGQGSVGTEAFF.

This clone has a handful of counts. The V and J genes are TRBV5-1 and TRBJ2-3; no definite D call. This CDR3 is 14 amino acids long. V was trimmed by 1 base and J by 2 bases, leaving 8 bases between them. The germline gives CDR1 SGHRS, CDR2 YFSETQ. CDR3 in amino acids: CASSLTTITDTQYF. In nucleotides, the CDR3 is TGCGCCAGCAGCTTGACTACGATCACAGATACGCAGTATTTT.

The gene calls are TRBV7-2 and TRBJ1-2; tentative D call: TRBD1 (5 bases). V lost 1 base and J lost 4, with 13 bases in between. The CDR3 sequence is 15 residues long. The germline V gene encodes CDR1 SGHTA and CDR2 FQGNSA. CDR3 sequence (DNA): TGTGCCAGCAGCTTAGGAACGACAGTCTTCTATGGCTACACCTTC. Translating gives CASSLGTTVFYGYTF.

The rearrangement uses TRBV24-1 and TRBJ2-1; D perhaps matches TRBD1 (6 bases). This CDR3 has 13 amino acids. CDR1 is KGHDR and CDR2 is SFDVKD in the germline V gene. Trimming removed 7 bases from V and 8 bases from J, with 14 bases in between. The CDR3 region is CATSLSGVHEQFF. The CDR3 DNA reads as TGTGCCACCAGCCTTTCAGGGGTCCATGAGCAGTTCTTC.

The chain links TRBV6-5 to TRBJ2-1; 10 nucleotides match TRBD1. Trimming cost V 7 bases and J 6 bases; bases outside gene matches: 9. The CDR3 sequence is 15 residues long. The germline gives CDR1 MNHEY, CDR2 SVGAGI. The CDR3 nucleotides are TGTGCCAGCACCGGGACAGGGGCGCAATTCAATGAGCAGTTCTTC. It encodes CASTGTGAQFNEQFF.

This rearrangement joins TRBV11-2 to TRBJ2-1, with unresolved D. Trimming stripped 2 bases from V and 4 bases from J, with 6 bases between. In germline, CDR1 is SGHAT, CDR2 FQNNGV. The CDR3 length is 13 residues. This CDR3 is CASSLLDYNEQFF. As DNA, the CDR3 is TGTGCCAGCAGCTTATTAGATTACAATGAGCAGTTCTTC. The variable domain in full, with the rest retrieved from reference TRBV11-2 and TRBJ2-1, is EAGVAQSPRYKIIEKRQSVAFWCNPISGHATLYWYQQILGQGPKLLIQFQNNGVVDDSQLPKDRFSAERLKGVDSTLKIQPAKLEDSAVYLCASSLLDYNEQFFGPGTRLTVL.

V is TRBV5-1 and J is TRBJ2-3, with D perhaps matching TRBD1 (6 bases). The germline V gene encodes CDR1 SGHRS and CDR2 YFSETQ. This CDR3 contains 14 residues. Trimming removed 1 base from V and 4 bases from J, with 10 bases in between. The CDR3: CASSLSGAADTQYF. The DNA for the CDR3 is TGCGCCAGCAGCTTGTCAGGGGCCGCAGATACGCAGTATTTT. Full variable domain (rest looked up from reference TRBV5-1 and TRBJ2-3): KAGVTQTPRYLIKTRGQQVTLSCSPISGHRSVSWYQQTPGQGLQFLFEYFSETQRNKGNFPGRFSGRQFSNSRSEMNVSTLELGDSALYLCASSLSGAADTQYFGPGTRLTVL.

This clone was detected only a few times. The gene calls are TRBV19 and TRBJ1-4; D is unresolved. This CDR3 contains 14 residues. The V and J ends lost 7 bases and 7 bases respectively, with 16 bases between them. The germline gives CDR1 LNHDA, CDR2 SQIVND (reference sequence). CDR3: CASNGDPGSEKLFF. Here the CDR3 DNA reads TGTGCCAGTAATGGAGACCCTGGGAGTGAAAAACTGTTTTTT.

V and J are TRBV7-2 and TRBJ2-3; tentatively, D is TRBD1 (6 bases). The germline V and J ends were trimmed by 2 bases and 4 bases, with 7 bases remaining between them. CDR1 and CDR2 (germline): SGHTA, FQGNSA. The CDR3 extends over 13 amino acids. CDR3 in amino acids: CASSLQGSDTQYF. CDR3 DNA sequence: TGTGCCAGCAGCTTACAGGGGTCAGATACGCAGTATTTT.

A few counts support this clone. This chain connects TRBV28 to TRBJ1-6; 8 bases align to TRBD1. This CDR3 has 14 amino acids. In germline, CDR1 is MDHEN, CDR2 SYDVKM. The J segment lost 11 bases and the V segment lost 6 bases, leaving 9 bases of the junction unmatched. The CDR3 coding sequence is TGTGCCAGCAGGCAGGGACAGGTTGTGCCACCCCTCCACTTT. Translated: CASRQGQVVPPLHF. Filled out from reference TRBV28 and TRBJ1-6, the complete variable domain reads DVKVTQSSRYLVKRTGEKVFLECVQDMDHENMFWYRQDPGLGLRLIYFSYDVKMKEKGDIPEGYSVSREKKERFSLILESASTNQTSMYLCASRQGQVVPPLHFGNGTRLTVT.